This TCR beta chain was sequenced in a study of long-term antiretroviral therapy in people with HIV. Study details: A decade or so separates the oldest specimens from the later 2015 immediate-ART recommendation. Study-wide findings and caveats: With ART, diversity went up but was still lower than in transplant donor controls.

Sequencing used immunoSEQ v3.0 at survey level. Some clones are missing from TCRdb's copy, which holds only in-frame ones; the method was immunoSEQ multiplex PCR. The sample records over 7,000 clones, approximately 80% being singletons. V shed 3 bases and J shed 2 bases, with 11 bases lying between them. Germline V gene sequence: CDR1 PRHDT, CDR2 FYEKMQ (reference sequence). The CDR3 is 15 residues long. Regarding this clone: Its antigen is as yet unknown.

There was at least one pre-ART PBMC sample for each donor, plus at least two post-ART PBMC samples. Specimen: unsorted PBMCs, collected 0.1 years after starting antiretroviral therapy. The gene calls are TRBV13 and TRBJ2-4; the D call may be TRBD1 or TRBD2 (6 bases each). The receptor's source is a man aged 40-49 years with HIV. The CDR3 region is CASSLKGGTKNIQYF. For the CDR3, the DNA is TGTGCCAGCAGCTTGAAGGGGGGAACCAAAAACATTCAGTACTTC. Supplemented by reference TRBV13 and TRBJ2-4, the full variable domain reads AAGVIQSPRHLIKEKRETATLKCYPIPRHDTVYWYQQGPGQDPQFLISFYEKMQSDKGSIPDRFSAQQFSDYHSELNMSSLELGDSALYFCASSLKGGTKNIQYFGAGTRLSVL.